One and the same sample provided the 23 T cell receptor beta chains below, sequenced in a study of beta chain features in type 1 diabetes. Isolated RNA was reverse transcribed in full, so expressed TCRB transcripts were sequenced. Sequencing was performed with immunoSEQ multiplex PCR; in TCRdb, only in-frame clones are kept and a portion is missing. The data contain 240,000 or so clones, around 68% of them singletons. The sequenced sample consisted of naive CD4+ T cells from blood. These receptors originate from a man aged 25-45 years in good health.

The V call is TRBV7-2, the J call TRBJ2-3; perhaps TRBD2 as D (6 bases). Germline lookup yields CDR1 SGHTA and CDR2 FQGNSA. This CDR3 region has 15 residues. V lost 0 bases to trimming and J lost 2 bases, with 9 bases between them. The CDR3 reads CASSLASGLTDTQYF. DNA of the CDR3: TGTGCCAGCAGCTTAGCTAGCGGCCTCACAGATACGCAGTATTTT. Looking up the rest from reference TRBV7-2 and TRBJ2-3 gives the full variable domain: GAGVSQSPSNKVTEKGKDVELRCDPISGHTALYWYRQSLGQGLEFLIYFQGNSAPDKSGLPSDRFSAERTGGSVSTLTIQRTQQEDSAVYLCASSLASGLTDTQYFGPGTRLTVL.

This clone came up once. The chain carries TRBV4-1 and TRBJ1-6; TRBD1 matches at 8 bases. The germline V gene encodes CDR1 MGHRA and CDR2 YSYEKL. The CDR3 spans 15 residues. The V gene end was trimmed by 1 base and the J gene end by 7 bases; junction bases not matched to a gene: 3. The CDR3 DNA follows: TGCGCCAGCAGCCAAGGACAGGGGTTAAATTCACCCCTCCACTTT. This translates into CASSQGQGLNSPLHF.

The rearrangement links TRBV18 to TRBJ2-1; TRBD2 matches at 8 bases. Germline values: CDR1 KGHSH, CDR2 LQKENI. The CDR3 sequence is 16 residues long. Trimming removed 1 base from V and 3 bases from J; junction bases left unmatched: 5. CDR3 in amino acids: CASSPQGGGLYNEQFF. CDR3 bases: TGTGCCAGCTCACCACAAGGCGGGGGGCTCTACAATGAGCAGTTCTTC.

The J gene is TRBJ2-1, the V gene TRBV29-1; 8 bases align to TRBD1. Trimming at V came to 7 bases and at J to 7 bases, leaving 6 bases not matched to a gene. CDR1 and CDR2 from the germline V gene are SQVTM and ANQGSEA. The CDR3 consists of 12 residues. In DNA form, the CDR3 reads TGCAGCGGTCTCCAGGGGGCGAATGAGCAGTTCTTC. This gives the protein CSGLQGANEQFF.

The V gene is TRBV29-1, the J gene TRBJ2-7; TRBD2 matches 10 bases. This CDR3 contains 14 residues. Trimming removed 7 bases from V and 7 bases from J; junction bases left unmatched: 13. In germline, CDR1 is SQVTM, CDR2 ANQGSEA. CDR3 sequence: CSARMGLAGVEQYF. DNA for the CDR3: TGCAGCGCCCGCATGGGGCTAGCGGGAGTAGAGCAGTACTTC.

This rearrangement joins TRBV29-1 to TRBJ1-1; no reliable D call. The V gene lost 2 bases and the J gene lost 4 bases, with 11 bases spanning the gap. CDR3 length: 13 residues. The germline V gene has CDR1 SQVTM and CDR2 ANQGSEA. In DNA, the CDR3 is TGCAGCGTTGAAATCCTAGGTGGCACTGAAGCTTTCTTT. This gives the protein CSVEILGGTEAFF.

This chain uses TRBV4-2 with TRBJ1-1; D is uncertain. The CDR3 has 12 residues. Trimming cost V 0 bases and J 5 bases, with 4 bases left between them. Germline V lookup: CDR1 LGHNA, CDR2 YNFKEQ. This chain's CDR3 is CASSQDRTEAFF. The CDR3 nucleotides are TGTGCCAGCAGCCAAGATCGAACTGAAGCTTTCTTT.

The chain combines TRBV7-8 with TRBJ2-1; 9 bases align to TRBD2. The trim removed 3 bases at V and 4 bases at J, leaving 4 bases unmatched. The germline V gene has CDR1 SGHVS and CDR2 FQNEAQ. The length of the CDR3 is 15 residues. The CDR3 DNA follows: TGTGCCAGCAGCTTGTTAGCGGGGGTATACAATGAGCAGTTCTTC. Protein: CASSLLAGVYNEQFF.

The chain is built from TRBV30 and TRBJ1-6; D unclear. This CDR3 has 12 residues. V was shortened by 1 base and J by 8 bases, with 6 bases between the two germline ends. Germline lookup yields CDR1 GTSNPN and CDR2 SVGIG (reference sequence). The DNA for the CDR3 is TGTGCCTGGAGTGAGGGTGATTCACCCCTCCACTTT. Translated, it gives CAWSEGDSPLHF.

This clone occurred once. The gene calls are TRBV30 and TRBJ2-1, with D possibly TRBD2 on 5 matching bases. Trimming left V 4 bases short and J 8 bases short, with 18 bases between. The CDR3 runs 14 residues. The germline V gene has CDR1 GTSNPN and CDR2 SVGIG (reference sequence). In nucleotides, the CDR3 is TGTGCCTGGAAATGGACCTCCGGGGTCTATGAGCAGTTCTTC. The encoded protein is CAWKWTSGVYEQFF.

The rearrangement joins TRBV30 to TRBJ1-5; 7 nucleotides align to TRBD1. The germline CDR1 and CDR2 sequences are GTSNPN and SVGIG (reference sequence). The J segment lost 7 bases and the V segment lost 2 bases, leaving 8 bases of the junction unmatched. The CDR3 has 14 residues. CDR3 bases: TGTGCCTGGAGTACCCAAGGAGGGGGCCAGCCCCAGCATTTT. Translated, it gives CAWSTQGGGQPQHF.

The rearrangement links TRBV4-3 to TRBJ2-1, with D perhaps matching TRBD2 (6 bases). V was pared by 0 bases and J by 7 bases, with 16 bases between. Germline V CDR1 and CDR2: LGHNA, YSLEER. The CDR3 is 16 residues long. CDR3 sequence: CASSQDGAGRANEQFF. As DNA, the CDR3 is TGCGCCAGCAGCCAAGATGGGGCGGGAAGAGCAAATGAGCAGTTCTTC.

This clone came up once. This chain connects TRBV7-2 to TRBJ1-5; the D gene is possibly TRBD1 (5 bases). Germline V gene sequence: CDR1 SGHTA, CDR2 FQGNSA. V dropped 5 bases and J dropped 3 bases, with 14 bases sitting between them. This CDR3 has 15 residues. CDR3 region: CASSGTRGLNQPQHF. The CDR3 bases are TGTGCCAGCAGCGGGACCCGGGGCCTCAATCAGCCCCAGCATTTT.

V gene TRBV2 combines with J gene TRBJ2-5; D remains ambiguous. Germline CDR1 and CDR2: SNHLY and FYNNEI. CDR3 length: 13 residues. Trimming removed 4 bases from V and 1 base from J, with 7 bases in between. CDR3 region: CASSAQSQETQYF. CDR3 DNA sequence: TGTGCCAGCAGTGCCCAGTCCCAAGAGACCCAGTACTTC.

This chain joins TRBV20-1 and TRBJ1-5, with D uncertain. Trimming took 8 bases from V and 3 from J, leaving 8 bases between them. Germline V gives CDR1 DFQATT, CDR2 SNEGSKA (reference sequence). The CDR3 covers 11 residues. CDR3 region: CSTGYNQPQHF. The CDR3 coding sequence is TGCAGTACGGGCTACAATCAGCCCCAGCATTTT.

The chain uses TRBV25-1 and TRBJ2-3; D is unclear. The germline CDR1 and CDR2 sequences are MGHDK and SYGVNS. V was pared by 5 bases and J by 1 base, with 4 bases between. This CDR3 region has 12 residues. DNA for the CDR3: TGTGCCAGCAGTCAAGGCACAGATACGCAGTATTTT. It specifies CASSQGTDTQYF. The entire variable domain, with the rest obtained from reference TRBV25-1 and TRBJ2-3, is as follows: EADIYQTPRYLVIGTGKKITLECSQTMGHDKMYWYQQDPGMELHLIHYSYGVNSTEKGDLSSESTVSRIRTEHFPLTLESARPSHTSQYLCASSQGTDTQYFGPGTRLTVL.

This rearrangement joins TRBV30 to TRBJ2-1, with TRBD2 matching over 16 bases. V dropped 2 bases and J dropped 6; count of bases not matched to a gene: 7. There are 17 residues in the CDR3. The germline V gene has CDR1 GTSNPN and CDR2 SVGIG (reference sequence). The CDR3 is CAWSQGTSGGARNEQFF. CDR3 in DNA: TGTGCCTGGAGTCAGGGGACTAGCGGGGGGGCCCGCAATGAGCAGTTCTTC.

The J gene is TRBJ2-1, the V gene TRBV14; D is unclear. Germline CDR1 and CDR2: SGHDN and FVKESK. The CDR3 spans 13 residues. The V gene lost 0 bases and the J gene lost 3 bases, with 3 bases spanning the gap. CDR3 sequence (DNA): TGTGCCAGCAGCCAAGATCTCTACAATGAGCAGTTCTTC. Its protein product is CASSQDLYNEQFF. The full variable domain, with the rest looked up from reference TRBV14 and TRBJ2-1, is EAGVTQFPSHSVIEKGQTVTLRCDPISGHDNLYWYRRVMGKEIKFLLHFVKESKQDESGMPNNRFLAERTGGTYSTLKVQPAELEDSGVYFCASSQDLYNEQFFGPGTRLTVL.

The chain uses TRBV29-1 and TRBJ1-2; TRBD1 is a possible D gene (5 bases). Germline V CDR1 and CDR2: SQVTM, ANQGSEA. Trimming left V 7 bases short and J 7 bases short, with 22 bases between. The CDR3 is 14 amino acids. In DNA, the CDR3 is TGCAGCGCCCTAGGGGTTGGGAGGAACGGTGGCTACACCTTC. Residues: CSALGVGRNGGYTF.

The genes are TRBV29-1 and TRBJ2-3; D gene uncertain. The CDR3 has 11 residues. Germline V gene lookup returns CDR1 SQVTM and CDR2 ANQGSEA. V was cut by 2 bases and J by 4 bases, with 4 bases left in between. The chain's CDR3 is CSVEWSDTQYF. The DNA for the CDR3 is TGCAGCGTTGAATGGTCAGATACGCAGTATTTT.

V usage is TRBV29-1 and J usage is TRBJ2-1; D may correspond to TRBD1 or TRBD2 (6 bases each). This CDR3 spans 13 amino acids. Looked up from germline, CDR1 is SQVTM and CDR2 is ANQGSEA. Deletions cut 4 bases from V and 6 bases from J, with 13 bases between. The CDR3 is CSVGSGASNEQFF. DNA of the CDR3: TGCAGCGTTGGATCGGGGGCGAGCAATGAGCAGTTCTTC.

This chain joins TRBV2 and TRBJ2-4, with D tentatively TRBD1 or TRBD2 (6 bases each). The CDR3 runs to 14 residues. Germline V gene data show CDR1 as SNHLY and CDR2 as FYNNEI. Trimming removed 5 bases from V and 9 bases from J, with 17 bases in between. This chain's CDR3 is CASSPSGLGAIQYF. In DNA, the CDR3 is TGTGCCAGCAGTCCCTCGGGACTGGGGGCCATTCAGTACTTC.

The chain's CDR3 is CSVAGRTSYEQYF. Here the CDR3 DNA reads TGCAGCGTTGCGGGGCGAACCTCCTACGAGCAGTACTTC. V gene TRBV29-1 combines with J gene TRBJ2-7; D might be TRBD1 or TRBD2, each matching 5 bases. This CDR3 contains 13 residues. From germline, CDR1 is SQVTM and CDR2 ANQGSEA. Trimming removed 4 bases from V and 0 bases from J, with 10 bases in between.